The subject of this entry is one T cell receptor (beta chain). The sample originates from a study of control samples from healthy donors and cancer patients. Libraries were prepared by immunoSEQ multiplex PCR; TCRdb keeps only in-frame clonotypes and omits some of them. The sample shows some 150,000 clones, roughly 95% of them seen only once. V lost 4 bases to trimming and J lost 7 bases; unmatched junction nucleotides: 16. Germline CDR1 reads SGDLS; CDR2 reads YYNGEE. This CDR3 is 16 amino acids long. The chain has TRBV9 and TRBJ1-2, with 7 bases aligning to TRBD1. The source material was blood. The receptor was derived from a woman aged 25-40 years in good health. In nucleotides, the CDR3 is TGTGCCAGCAGCCCACGACAGGGTAGGATTTTTGGTGGCTACACCTTC. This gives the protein CASSPRQGRIFGGYTF.